This entry concerns a single T cell receptor beta chain. Its target is not known. The germline V gene encodes CDR1 LNHDA and CDR2 SQIVND (reference sequence). The junction had 14 bases not matched to a gene; V was cut back by 4 bases and J by 11 bases. There are 15 residues in the CDR3. TCRdb analysed the RT-PCR reads with MiXCR anew, one entry per CDR3 protein. The sample holds about 650,000 distinct CDR3 sequences, about a sixth seen once. This sample is drawn from a study of response to subunit inactivated influenza vaccine. Overall study results and limits: The authors suggested that few new T cells are recruited per seasonal influenza vaccination.

This clonotype was obtained from a man aged 50-59 years who received an inactivated influenza vaccine. The chain employs TRBV19 and TRBJ2-1; TRBD1 matches 7 bases. The sample consisted of PBMCs from blood, taken about 12 days after vaccination. The CDR3 nucleotides are TGTGCCAGTAGTACCACAGGGGTTCGTGGTGAAAAGCAGTTCTTC. It encodes CASSTTGVRGEKQFF.